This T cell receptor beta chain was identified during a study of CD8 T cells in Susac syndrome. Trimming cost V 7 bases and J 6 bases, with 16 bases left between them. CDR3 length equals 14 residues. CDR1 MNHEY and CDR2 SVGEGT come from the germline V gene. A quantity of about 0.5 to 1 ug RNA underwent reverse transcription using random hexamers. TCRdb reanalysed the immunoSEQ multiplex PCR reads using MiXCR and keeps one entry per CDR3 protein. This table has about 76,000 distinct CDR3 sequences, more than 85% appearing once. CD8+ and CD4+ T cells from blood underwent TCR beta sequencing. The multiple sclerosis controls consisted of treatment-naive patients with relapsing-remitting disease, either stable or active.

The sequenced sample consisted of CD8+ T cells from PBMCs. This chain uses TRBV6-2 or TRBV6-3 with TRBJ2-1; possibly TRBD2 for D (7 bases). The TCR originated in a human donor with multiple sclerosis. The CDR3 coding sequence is TGTGCCAGCAAAAGCTCGGGGGGCTTCAATGAGCAGTTCTTC. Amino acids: CASKSSGGFNEQFF.